The 16 T cell receptor beta chains given below trace back to one sample, sequenced in a study of OX40 agonist ivuxolimab in advanced cancers. Method: immunoSEQ multiplex PCR; TCRdb's copy keeps in-frame clones and lacks some. Among 150,000 to 190,000 clones listed, around 94% were seen once. Sequencing used CD4+ or CD8+ T cells sorted from blood, obtained in a trial of the OX40 agonist ivuxolimab. These receptors all come from an adult with an advanced solid tumor such as melanoma, head and neck, liver or kidney cancer.

The CDR3 nucleotides are TGTGCCAGCTCACCACCGTTACTTGACTATGGCTACACCTTC. Translation gives CASSPPLLDYGYTF. This chain uses TRBV18 with TRBJ1-2, with D uncertain. CDR3 length equals 14 residues. The germline V gene encodes CDR1 KGHSH and CDR2 LQKENI. Trimming removed 0 bases from V and 3 bases from J, with 8 bases in between.

The chain combines TRBV28 with TRBJ2-7; 7 bases align to TRBD1. This CDR3 contains 14 residues. V was pared by 7 bases and J by 0 bases, with 6 bases of the junction left unmatched. CDR1 is MDHEN and CDR2 is SYDVKM in the germline V gene. The CDR3 nucleotides are TGTGCCAGCATTAAGACAGGGAGCTCCTACGAGCAGTACTTC. The encoded protein is CASIKTGSSYEQYF.

The chain links TRBV28 to TRBJ2-1, with 11 bases that match TRBD1. V shed 5 bases and J 9 bases; nucleotides not matched to a gene: 6. Germline-derived CDR1 and CDR2 are MDHEN and SYDVKM. The CDR3 runs to 14 residues. The CDR3 bases are TGTGCCAGCAGTAAAGGGGGGACAGGGGGTGAGCAGTTCTTC. Residues: CASSKGGTGGEQFF.

The genes are TRBV25-1 and TRBJ2-3; TRBD2 aligns across 14 bases. The CDR3 contains 16 residues. Germline V gene lookup returns CDR1 MGHDK and CDR2 SYGVNS. V gave up 5 bases and J gave up 1 base; unmatched junction bases: 2. The CDR3 DNA is TGTGCCAGCAGTTGGGGACTAGCGGGGGGCACAGATACGCAGTATTTT. Translating gives CASSWGLAGGTDTQYF.

The V gene is TRBV2, the J gene TRBJ1-5, with D unclear. CDR1 SNHLY and CDR2 FYNNEI come from the germline V gene. The ends were cut back, 4 bases at V and 5 bases at J, with 15 bases in the middle. The CDR3 runs to 15 residues. CDR3 sequence (DNA): TGTGCCAGCAGTGTTTCCAGGAGTTCAGATCAGCCCCAGCATTTT. Its protein is CASSVSRSSDQPQHF.

V and J are TRBV6-5 and TRBJ1-2; D not resolved. CDR1 MNHEY and CDR2 SVGAGI come from the germline V gene. Trimming pared 6 bases from V and 7 bases from J, leaving 12 bases between. This CDR3 is 12 amino acids long. The CDR3 reads CASSLRGFGYTF. For the CDR3, the DNA is TGTGCCAGCAGCCTACGTGGGTTTGGCTACACCTTC.

The V call is TRBV7-3, the J call TRBJ2-6; D remains ambiguous. Trimming pared 5 bases from V and 0 bases from J, leaving 17 bases between. The germline V gene encodes CDR1 SGHTA and CDR2 FQGTGA. The CDR3 sequence is 18 residues long. CDR3 sequence: CASSPEGSPLSGANVLTF. Written as DNA, the CDR3 is TGTGCCAGCAGCCCAGAAGGCTCCCCTCTCTCTGGGGCCAACGTCCTGACTTTC.

The chain uses TRBV4-3 and TRBJ2-5; D is unresolved. The germline V and J ends were trimmed by 1 base and 1 base, with 10 bases remaining between them. The CDR3 contains 15 residues. The germline V gene encodes CDR1 LGHNA and CDR2 YSLEER. This CDR3 is CASSQGRSFQETQYF. The CDR3 DNA sequence: TGCGCCAGCAGCCAAGGAAGGTCCTTCCAAGAGACCCAGTACTTC.

This chain joins TRBV14 and TRBJ2-7; TRBD2 aligns across 7 bases. Germline V gives CDR1 SGHDN, CDR2 FVKESK. Trimming took 5 bases from V and 2 from J; bases not matched to a gene: 6. The CDR3 is 14 amino acids. CDR3 in DNA: TGTGCCAGCAGCAACCGGGACTACGCCTACGAGCAGTACTTC. The encoded protein is CASSNRDYAYEQYF.

The rearrangement links TRBV6-4 to TRBJ2-1, with D perhaps matching TRBD1 (6 bases). With 6 bases removed from V and 3 bases from J, the gap between germline ends came to 18 bases. The CDR3 totals 16 residues. Germline loops: CDR1 MRHNA, CDR2 SNTAGT. The CDR3 sequence: CASSLRGGENYNEQFF. In nucleotides, the CDR3 is TGTGCCAGCAGCCTCAGGGGCGGCGAAAACTACAATGAGCAGTTCTTC.

The chain carries TRBV5-4 and TRBJ1-1; D gene ambiguous. This CDR3 is 14 amino acids long. Germline V gives CDR1 SGHNT, CDR2 YYREEE (reference sequence). Trimming removed 2 bases at V and 0 bases at J, with 8 bases between. The DNA for the CDR3 is TGTGCCAGCAGCTTAGAGAAGGTGAACACTGAAGCTTTCTTT. Its translation is CASSLEKVNTEAFF.

With regard to this clone: The sample holds other DNA sequences that translate to the same CDR3. The chain recombines TRBV18 with TRBJ1-1, with TRBD1 matching 7 bases. Trimming cost V 3 bases and J 1 base; bases outside gene matches: 2. The CDR3 has 14 amino acids. CDR1 and CDR2 from the germline V gene are KGHSH and LQKENI. The CDR3 DNA follows: TGTGCCAGCTCACCGCAGGGGGGGAACACTGAAGCTTTCTTT. Residues: CASSPQGGNTEAFF.

The chain joins TRBV7-2 to TRBJ2-5; D is perhaps TRBD1 (5 bases). The CDR3 is 13 amino acids. CDR1 is SGHTA, CDR2 FQGNSA, per germline. Trimming cost V 1 base and J 5 bases, with 8 bases left between them. CDR3 protein: CASSLDSGETQYF. The CDR3 coding sequence is TGTGCCAGCAGCTTAGACTCAGGGGAGACCCAGTACTTC.

V and J are TRBV4-3 and TRBJ2-4; D might be TRBD2 (5 bases). Germline CDR1 LGHNA, CDR2 YSLEER. CDR3 length equals 13 residues. Trimming took off 11 bases at V and 2 bases at J, with 13 bases between the two ends. In DNA form, the CDR3 reads TGCGCCCCACCCGAGGGCCCCAAAAACATTCAGTACTTC. Residues: CAPPEGPKNIQYF.

The chain is built from TRBV7-2 and TRBJ1-5, with D perhaps TRBD1 (5 bases). The length of the CDR3 is 12 residues. CDR1 is SGHTA, CDR2 FQGNSA, per germline. Trimming shortened V by 4 bases and J by 4 bases, and 5 bases separated the two germline ends. CDR3 sequence (DNA): TGTGCCAGCAGCTCAGGGAATCAGCCCCAGCATTTT. Amino acids: CASSSGNQPQHF.

In this sample, this clone turned up once. The chain carries TRBV7-2 and TRBJ2-7, with D possibly being TRBD1 or TRBD2 (5 bases each). This CDR3 is built from 15 residues. Germline V gene sequence: CDR1 SGHTA, CDR2 FQGNSA. V was cut by 5 bases and J by 4 bases, with 18 bases left in between. The CDR3 bases are TGTGCCAGCAGCCAGGGCCCGGGATCAACGTACGAGCAGTACTTC. Amino acid sequence: CASSQGPGSTYEQYF. Filled out from reference TRBV7-2 and TRBJ2-7, the complete variable domain reads GAGVSQSPSNKVTEKGKDVELRCDPISGHTALYWYRQSLGQGLEFLIYFQGNSAPDKSGLPSDRFSAERTGGSVSTLTIQRTQQEDSAVYLCASSQGPGSTYEQYFGPGTRLTVT.